These T cell receptor beta chains were read from a single sample in a study of blood T cells in healthy people across ages. TCRdb reprocessed the 5' RACE reads via MiXCR and lists one record per CDR3 protein. The sample includes about 810,000 distinct CDR3 sequences, roughly 34% of them seen just once. The sequenced sample was blood. The receptors here all came from a man in his late teens or twenties in good health. Both conserved end residues are part of each CDR3. D genes are given only for firm matches. Size values are once, few and many counts, or a class for expanded clones, and some rows have none.

J: TRBJ2-3
size: -
D: -
V: TRBV7-2
CDR3: CAGSPGPKGDTQYF
DNA: TGTGCCGGCAGTCCCGGACCTAAGGGGGATACGCAGTATTTT

J: TRBJ2-7
size: many
D: TRBD1
V: TRBV20-1
CDR3: CSARDSGQGYEQYF
DNA: TGCAGTGCTAGAGATTCGGGACAGGGTTACGAGCAGTACTTC

J: TRBJ2-5
size: many
D: -
V: TRBV12-3/TRBV12-4
CDR3: CASRRQGGQETQYF
DNA: TGTGCCAGCAGGAGACAAGGGGGGCAAGAGACCCAGTACTTC

J: TRBJ1-1
size: few
D: TRBD1
V: TRBV25-1
CDR3: CASSPYTGDTEAFF
DNA: TGTGCCAGCAGTCCCTATACAGGGGACACTGAAGCTTTCTTT

J: TRBJ1-5
size: -
D: TRBD1
V: TRBV7-3
CDR3: CASSFRGQGTDTQHF
DNA: TGTGCCAGCAGCTTCCGGGGCCAGGGGACAGATACGCAGCATTTT

J: TRBJ2-7
size: -
D: TRBD2
V: TRBV6-2/TRBV6-3
CDR3: CASSPGLAVNEQYF
DNA: TGTGCCAGCAGCCCCGGACTAGCGGTTAACGAGCAGTACTTC

J: TRBJ1-1
size: -
D: -
V: TRBV6-5
CDR3: CASRGGGVGGEAFF
DNA: TGTGCCAGCCGTGGTGGGGGGGTCGGGGGTGAAGCTTTCTTT

J: TRBJ1-1
size: -
D: -
V: TRBV3-1
CDR3: CASSRTRLSEALF
DNA: TGTGCCAGCAGCCGGACGAGGCTTTCTGAAGCTTTGTTT

J: TRBJ2-1
size: few
D: TRBD1
V: TRBV5-1
CDR3: CASSLWTGGGNEQFF
DNA: TGCGCCAGCAGCCTCTGGACAGGGGGAGGCAATGAGCAGTTCTTC

J: TRBJ2-3
size: few
D: -
V: TRBV25-1
CDR3: CASSEQGPSGFSSKHTDTQYF
DNA: TGTGCCAGCAGTGAACAGGGGCCTAGCGGCTTCTCCTCAAAACACACAGATACGCAGTATTTT

J: TRBJ2-3
size: few
D: TRBD1
V: TRBV6-6
CDR3: CASSTGTGYTDTQYF
DNA: TGTGCCAGCAGTACTGGGACAGGATACACAGATACGCAGTATTTT

J: TRBJ2-5
size: -
D: -
V: TRBV29-1
CDR3: CSVPLGGTQYF
DNA: TGCAGCGTCCCCTTGGGGGGGACCCAGTACTTC

J: TRBJ1-5
size: -
D: TRBD1
V: TRBV7-9
CDR3: CASSLVGRGINQPQHF
DNA: TGTGCCAGCAGCTTAGTGGGCAGGGGGATCAATCAGCCCCAGCATTTT

J: TRBJ2-2
size: few
D: -
V: TRBV29-1
CDR3: CSVEVGFNTGELFF
DNA: TGCAGCGTTGAAGTAGGGTTTAACACCGGGGAGCTGTTTTTT

J: TRBJ2-3
size: many
D: TRBD2
V: TRBV20-1
CDR3: CSALAGASTDTQYF
DNA: TGCAGTGCTTTAGCGGGGGCCAGCACAGATACGCAGTATTTT

J: TRBJ2-5
size: -
D: TRBD1
V: TRBV5-1
CDR3: CASGQGARETQYF
DNA: TGCGCCAGCGGACAGGGGGCGAGGGAGACCCAGTACTTC

J: TRBJ2-5
size: few
D: -
V: TRBV10-3
CDR3: CAISEAGGETQYF
DNA: TGTGCCATCAGTGAGGCAGGAGGGGAGACCCAGTACTTC